This is a list of T cell receptor beta chains from one sample in a study of cytomegalovirus exposure and HLA in healthy donors. Here immunoSEQ multiplex PCR was the method, and the copy in TCRdb shows in-frame clones only, minus some. The sample contains roughly 110,000 clones, about three quarters of which appear only once. Sequenced input: PBMCs. The receptors come from a woman aged 40 to 49 in good health and CMV-seropositive. Both conserved end residues are part of each CDR3. D genes are given only for firm matches. Size is stated for part of the rows, as once, few or many counts, or as a class when the clone is expanded.

j_call clone_size d_call v_call cdr3_aa cdr3_nt
TRBJ2-2 NA NA TRBV7-2 CASSLDRAGTGELFF TGTGCCAGCAGCTTAGACCGGGCGGGGACCGGGGAGCTGTTTTTT
TRBJ1-2 once NA TRBV19 CATAPAGKDYGYTF TGTGCCACCGCGCCTGCAGGGAAAGACTATGGCTACACCTTC
TRBJ2-7 NA NA TRBV6-1 CASSFDGGITYEQYF TGTGCCAGCAGTTTTGACGGAGGTATAACCTACGAGCAGTACTTC
TRBJ1-5 once NA TRBV27 CASSLTQRRQPQHF TGTGCCAGCAGTTTAACACAAAGGAGGCAGCCCCAGCATTTT
TRBJ2-3 NA NA TRBV11-3 CASSLGGHSTDTQYF TGTGCCAGCAGCTTAGGAGGACACAGCACAGATACGCAGTATTTT
TRBJ1-2 NA NA TRBV4-2 CASSQDYPLGYGGTF TGTGCCAGCAGCCAAGATTACCCCCTCGGCTATGGAGGGACCTTC
TRBJ1-1 NA NA TRBV19 CASSISGGRTEAFF TGTGCCAGTAGTATCTCCGGGGGACGAACTGAAGCTTTCTTT
TRBJ1-4 once NA TRBV19 CASGTQGEKLFF TGTGCCAGTGGGACACAAGGCGAAAAACTGTTTTTT
TRBJ2-7 NA NA TRBV21-1 CASSKRTLPHEQYF TGTGCCAGCAGCAAGCGGACACTACCCCACGAGCAGTACTTC
TRBJ2-5 once TRBD1 TRBV5-5 CASSGTDQETQYF TGTGCCAGCAGCGGGACAGACCAAGAGACCCAGTACTTC
TRBJ2-2 NA TRBD1 TRBV7-8 CASSLGRLTRGTNTGELFF TGTGCCAGCAGCTTAGGAAGACTAACCAGGGGGACGAACACCGGGGAGCTGTTTTTT
TRBJ1-3 NA NA TRBV25-1 CASRETGYGNTIYF TGTGCCAGCAGGGAAACAGGTTATGGAAACACCATATATTTT
TRBJ1-1 NA TRBD1 TRBV6-1 CASSPGQVYTEAFF TGTGCCAGCAGTCCGGGACAGGTCTACACTGAAGCTTTCTTT
TRBJ2-6 NA NA TRBV9 CASSRQGRGSGANVLTF TGTGCCAGCAGCAGACAGGGGAGGGGTTCTGGGGCCAACGTCCTGACTTTC
TRBJ1-3 NA NA TRBV6-5 CASSYFGGSGNTIYF TGTGCCAGCAGTTACTTCGGGGGCTCTGGAAACACCATATATTTT
TRBJ1-1 NA NA TRBV11-2 CASSSSRSTEAFF TGTGCCAGCAGCTCATCTCGGAGCACTGAAGCTTTCTTT
TRBJ1-1 NA NA TRBV5-1 CASSSDIRSTEAFF TGCGCCAGCAGCTCGGACATTAGGAGCACTGAAGCTTTCTTT
TRBJ1-5 few NA TRBV30 CACKEDSNQPQHF TGTGCCTGTAAGGAGGATAGCAATCAGCCCCAGCATTTT
TRBJ2-7 NA TRBD2 TRBV7-2 CASSLVWKLGGGSSYEQYF TGTGCCAGCAGCTTAGTCTGGAAGTTGGGCGGGGGGTCCTCCTACGAGCAGTACTTC
TRBJ1-1 NA TRBD1 TRBV18 CASLSGTGGWTTEAFF TGTGCCAGCTTATCCGGGACAGGGGGTTGGACCACTGAAGCTTTCTTT
TRBJ1-5 NA NA TRBV19 CASSIGGHQPQHF TGTGCCAGTAGTATCGGAGGGCATCAGCCCCAGCATTTT
TRBJ1-2 NA NA TRBV7-9 CSSSRESYGYTF TGTTCCAGCAGCCGTGAGAGCTATGGCTACACCTTC
TRBJ1-4 few NA TRBV7-2 CASSLGPTVRGEKLFF TGTGCCAGCAGCTTAGGCCCGACAGTTAGGGGTGAAAAACTGTTTTTT
TRBJ1-2 once TRBD1 TRBV7-9 CASSSGQGDYGYTF TGTGCCAGCAGCTCGGGACAGGGGGACTATGGCTACACCTTC
TRBJ1-2 NA NA TRBV27 CASSFSTGTYGYTF TGTGCCAGCAGTTTCAGTACAGGGACGTATGGCTACACCTTC
TRBJ2-2 few NA TRBV5-1 CASSLSQVAGELFF TGCGCCAGCAGCTTGAGTCAGGTAGCCGGGGAGCTGTTTTTT
TRBJ2-5 NA NA TRBV5-1 CASSRDSREETQYF TGCGCCAGCAGTCGGGACTCGCGGGAAGAGACCCAGTACTTC
TRBJ1-5 NA TRBD1 TRBV28 CATQPGQEYQPQHF TGTGCCACCCAACCCGGACAGGAGTATCAGCCCCAGCATTTT
TRBJ2-7 NA NA TRBV5-1 CASRTDTSYEQYF TGCGCCAGCAGAACCGACACCTCCTACGAGCAGTACTTC
TRBJ1-6 NA TRBD1 TRBV5-1 CASSLTGQGRSPLHF TGCGCCAGCAGCTTGACGGGACAGGGAAGGTCACCCCTCCACTTT
TRBJ2-3 NA NA TRBV25-1 CASSMGAWGDTQYF TGTGCCAGCAGTATGGGGGCATGGGGGGATACGCAGTATTTT
TRBJ2-4 many NA TRBV19 CASSHGGLAKNIQYF TGTGCCAGTAGTCACGGAGGACTAGCCAAAAACATTCAGTACTTC
TRBJ1-2 NA NA TRBV5-4 CASSSDGGYGYTF TGTGCCAGCAGTTCGGACGGGGGGTATGGCTACACCTTC
TRBJ2-1 few TRBD2 TRBV30 CAWGRTSGYNEQFF TGTGCCTGGGGAAGGACTAGCGGTTACAATGAGCAGTTCTTC
TRBJ1-6 NA NA TRBV7-9 CASSLEGSVSPLHF TGTGCCAGCAGCTTGGAGGGTAGCGTTTCACCCCTCCACTTT
TRBJ2-5 NA NA TRBV7-9 CASRIAGGDRGQETQYF TGTGCCAGCAGAATAGCGGGGGGCGACAGGGGGCAAGAGACCCAGTACTTC
TRBJ1-4 NA TRBD1 TRBV2 CASREGQGAYEKLFF TGTGCCAGCAGGGAAGGACAGGGGGCATATGAAAAACTGTTTTTT
TRBJ2-1 NA TRBD1 TRBV7-2 CASSLDRGRQFF TGTGCCAGCAGCTTGGACAGGGGGAGGCAGTTCTTC
TRBJ1-2 NA TRBD1 TRBV29-1 CSVAADRGLYGYTF TGCAGCGTTGCGGCGGACAGGGGCCTCTATGGCTACACCTTC
TRBJ1-3 NA NA TRBV5-6 CASIRQGAGNTIYF TGTGCCAGCATCAGGCAAGGGGCTGGAAACACCATATATTTT
TRBJ2-7 NA TRBD2 TRBV6-5 CASSSGTSGVTYEQYF TGTGCCAGCAGTTCCGGGACTAGCGGGGTGACCTACGAGCAGTACTTC
TRBJ2-7 NA TRBD2 TRBV7-2 CASSLSGAVYEQYF TGTGCCAGCAGTCTTAGCGGGGCTGTGTACGAGCAGTACTTC
TRBJ1-2 NA NA TRBV15 CATSRGTATSVYGYTF TGTGCCACCAGCAGAGGCACAGCCACTTCTGTCTATGGCTACACCTTC
TRBJ2-1 NA TRBD2 TRBV7-3 CASSSGLAGGMTEQFF TGTGCCAGCAGCTCGGGACTAGCGGGGGGGATGACTGAGCAGTTCTTC
TRBJ1-2 NA TRBD1 TRBV19 CASSRTGPYYGYTF TGTGCCAGTAGCAGGACAGGTCCTTACTATGGCTACACCTTC
TRBJ2-7 once TRBD1 TRBV30 CAWKPSGPGQGSSYEQYF TGTGCCTGGAAACCCTCCGGTCCGGGACAGGGTAGCTCCTACGAGCAGTACTTC
TRBJ1-1 NA NA TRBV7-9 CASTSNRVTNTEAFF TGTGCCAGCACCTCAAACAGGGTAACGAACACTGAAGCTTTCTTT
TRBJ1-4 NA NA TRBV6-5 CASSYFQGTNEKLFF TGTGCCAGCAGTTACTTCCAGGGCACTAATGAAAAACTGTTTTTT
TRBJ1-5 NA NA TRBV4-1 CASSQGFTRPDRWPQHF TGCGCCAGCAGCCAAGGATTCACCAGGCCAGACCGTTGGCCCCAGCATTTT
TRBJ2-5 NA TRBD1 TRBV19 CASRRQGQETQYF TGTGCCAGTAGGAGACAGGGGCAAGAGACCCAGTACTTC
TRBJ2-7 NA NA TRBV15 CATSRGQNYEQYF TGTGCCACCAGCAGAGGGCAGAACTACGAGCAGTACTTC
TRBJ1-2 few NA TRBV6-1 CASSEDVWESVGPMSYTF TGTGCCAGCAGTGAGGACGTTTGGGAGTCAGTGGGTCCTATGAGCTACACCTTC
TRBJ1-1 NA NA TRBV10-2 CASSDIASGNTEAFF TGCGCCAGCAGTGATATCGCAAGCGGGAACACTGAAGCTTTCTTT